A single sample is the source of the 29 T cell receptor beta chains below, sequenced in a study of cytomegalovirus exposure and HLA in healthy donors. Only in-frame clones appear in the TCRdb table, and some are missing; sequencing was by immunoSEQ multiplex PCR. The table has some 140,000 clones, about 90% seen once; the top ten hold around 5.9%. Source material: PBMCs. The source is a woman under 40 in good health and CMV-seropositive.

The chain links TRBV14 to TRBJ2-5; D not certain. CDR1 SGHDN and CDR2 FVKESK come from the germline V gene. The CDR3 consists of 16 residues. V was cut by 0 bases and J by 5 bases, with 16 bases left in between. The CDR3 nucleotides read TGTGCCAGCAGCCAAGATCTTGGAGTTAGCACGGAGACCCAGTACTTC. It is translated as CASSQDLGVSTETQYF.

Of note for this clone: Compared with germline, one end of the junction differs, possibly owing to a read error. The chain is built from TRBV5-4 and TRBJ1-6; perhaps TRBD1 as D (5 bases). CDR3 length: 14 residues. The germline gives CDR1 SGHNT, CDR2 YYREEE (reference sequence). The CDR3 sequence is CASSYGGDNSPLHF. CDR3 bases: TGTGCCAGCAGCTATGGGGGGGATAACTCACCCCTCCACTTT.

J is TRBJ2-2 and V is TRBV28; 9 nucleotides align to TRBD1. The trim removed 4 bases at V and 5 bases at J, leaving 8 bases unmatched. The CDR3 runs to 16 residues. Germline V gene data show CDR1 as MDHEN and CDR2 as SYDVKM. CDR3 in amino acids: CASSSPGQGRTGELFF. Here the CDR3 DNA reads TGTGCCAGCAGTTCCCCCGGACAGGGGAGGACCGGGGAGCTGTTTTTT.

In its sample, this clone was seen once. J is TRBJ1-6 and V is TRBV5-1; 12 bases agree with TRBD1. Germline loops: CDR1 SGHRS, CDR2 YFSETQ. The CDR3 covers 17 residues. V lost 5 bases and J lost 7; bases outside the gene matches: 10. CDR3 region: CASSSGTGGSFNSPLHF. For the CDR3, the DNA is TGCGCCAGCAGTTCCGGGACAGGGGGCTCCTTCAATTCACCCCTCCACTTT.

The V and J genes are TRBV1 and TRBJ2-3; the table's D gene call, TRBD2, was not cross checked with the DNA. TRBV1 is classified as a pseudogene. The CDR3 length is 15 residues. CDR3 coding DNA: TGCACCAGCAGCCCTAGCGGGGGGGCCCCAGATACGCAGTATTTT. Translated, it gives CTSSPSGGAPDTQYF.

The CDR3 is CASSVGQYPNTGELFF. In DNA form, the CDR3 reads TGTGCCAGCAGCGTGGGGCAATATCCGAACACCGGGGAGCTGTTTTTT. This chain joins TRBV9 and TRBJ2-2, with a possible D match to TRBD1 (5 bases). The CDR3 covers 16 residues. CDR1 and CDR2 from the germline V gene are SGDLS and YYNGEE. Trimming removed 2 bases from V and 0 bases from J, with 11 bases in between.

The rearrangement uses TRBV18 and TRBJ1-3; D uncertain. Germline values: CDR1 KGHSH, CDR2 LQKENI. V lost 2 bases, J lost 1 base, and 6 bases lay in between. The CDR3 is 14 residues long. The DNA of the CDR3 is TGTGCCAGCTCACCATCCGGTTCTGGAAACACCATATATTTT. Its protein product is CASSPSGSGNTIYF.

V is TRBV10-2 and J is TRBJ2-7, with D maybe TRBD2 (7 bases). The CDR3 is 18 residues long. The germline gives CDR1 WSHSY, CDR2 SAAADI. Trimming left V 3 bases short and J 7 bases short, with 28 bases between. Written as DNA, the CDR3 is TGCGCCAGCAGTGAAGAGGGGGGGCTAGCGGTCCCCGGAGGAGAGCAGTACTTC. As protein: CASSEEGGLAVPGGEQYF.

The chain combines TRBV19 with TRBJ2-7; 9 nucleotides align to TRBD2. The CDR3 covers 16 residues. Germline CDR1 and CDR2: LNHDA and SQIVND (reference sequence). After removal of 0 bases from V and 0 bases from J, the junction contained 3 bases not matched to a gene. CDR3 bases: TGTGCCAGTAGTATAGATAGCGGGGGCCACTCCTACGAGCAGTACTTC. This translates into CASSIDSGGHSYEQYF.

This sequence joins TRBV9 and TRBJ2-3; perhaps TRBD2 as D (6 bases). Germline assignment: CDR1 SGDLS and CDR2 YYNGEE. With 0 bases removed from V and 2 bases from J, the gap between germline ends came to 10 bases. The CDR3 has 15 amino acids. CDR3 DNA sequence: TGTGCCAGCAGCGTAGTTGGGAGGCCCACAGATACGCAGTATTTT. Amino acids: CASSVVGRPTDTQYF.

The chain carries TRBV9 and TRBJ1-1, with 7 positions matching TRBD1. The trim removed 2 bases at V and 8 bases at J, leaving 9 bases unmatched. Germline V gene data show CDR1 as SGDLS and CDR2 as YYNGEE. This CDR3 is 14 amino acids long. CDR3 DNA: TGTGCCAGCAGCGTCACAGGGGAATACGGGGAAGCTTTCTTT. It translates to CASSVTGEYGEAFF.

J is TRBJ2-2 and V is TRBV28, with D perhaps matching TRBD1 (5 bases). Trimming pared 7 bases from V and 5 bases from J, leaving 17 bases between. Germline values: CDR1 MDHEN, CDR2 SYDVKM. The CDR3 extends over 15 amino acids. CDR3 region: CASTPQGERTGELFF. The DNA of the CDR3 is TGTGCCAGCACCCCACAAGGGGAAAGGACCGGGGAGCTGTTTTTT.

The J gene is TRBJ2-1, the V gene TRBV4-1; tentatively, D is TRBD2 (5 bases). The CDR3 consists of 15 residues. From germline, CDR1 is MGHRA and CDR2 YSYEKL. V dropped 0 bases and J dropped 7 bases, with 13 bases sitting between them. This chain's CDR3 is CASSQDILDSNEQFF. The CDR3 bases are TGCGCCAGCAGCCAAGATATACTAGACTCTAATGAGCAGTTCTTC.

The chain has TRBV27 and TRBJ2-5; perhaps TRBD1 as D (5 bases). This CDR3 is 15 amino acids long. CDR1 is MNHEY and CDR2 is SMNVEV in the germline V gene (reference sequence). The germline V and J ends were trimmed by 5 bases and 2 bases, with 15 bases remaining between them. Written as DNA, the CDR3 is TGTGCCAGCAGTCCTACCAGGGCCAGACAAGAGACCCAGTACTTC. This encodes CASSPTRARQETQYF.

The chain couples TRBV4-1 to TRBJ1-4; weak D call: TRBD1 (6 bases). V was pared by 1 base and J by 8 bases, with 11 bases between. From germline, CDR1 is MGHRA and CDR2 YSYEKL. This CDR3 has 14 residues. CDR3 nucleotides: TGCGCCAGCAGCCAAGGCAGGGGAGGGGAAAAACTGTTTTTT. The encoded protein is CASSQGRGGEKLFF.

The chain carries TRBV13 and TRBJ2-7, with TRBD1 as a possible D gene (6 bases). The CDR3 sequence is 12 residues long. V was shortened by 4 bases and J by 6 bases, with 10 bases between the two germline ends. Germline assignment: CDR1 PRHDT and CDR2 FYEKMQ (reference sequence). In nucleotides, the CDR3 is TGTGCCAGCAGCTCCGGGACAACCGAGCAGTACTTC. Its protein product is CASSSGTTEQYF.

CDR3 protein: CASSYDWTANYGYTF. Here the CDR3 DNA reads TGTGCCAGCAGTTATGACTGGACAGCTAACTATGGCTACACCTTC. This sequence joins TRBV6-5 and TRBJ1-2, with D perhaps TRBD1 (6 bases). Deletions cut 3 bases from V and 0 bases from J, with 11 bases between. This CDR3 is 15 amino acids long. Germline-derived CDR1 and CDR2 are MNHEY and SVGAGI.

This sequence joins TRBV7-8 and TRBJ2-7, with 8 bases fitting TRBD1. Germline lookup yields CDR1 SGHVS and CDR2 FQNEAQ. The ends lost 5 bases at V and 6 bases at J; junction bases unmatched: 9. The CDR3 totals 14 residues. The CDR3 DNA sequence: TGTGCCAGCAGCCCAGGGGGCAGGGGTCCCGAGCAGTACTTC. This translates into CASSPGGRGPEQYF.

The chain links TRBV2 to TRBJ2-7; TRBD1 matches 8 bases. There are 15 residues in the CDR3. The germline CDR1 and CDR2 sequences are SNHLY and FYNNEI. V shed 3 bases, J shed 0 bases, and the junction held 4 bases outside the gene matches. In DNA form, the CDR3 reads TGTGCCAGCAGTGAGAGACAGGGGTACTCCTACGAGCAGTACTTC. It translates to CASSERQGYSYEQYF.

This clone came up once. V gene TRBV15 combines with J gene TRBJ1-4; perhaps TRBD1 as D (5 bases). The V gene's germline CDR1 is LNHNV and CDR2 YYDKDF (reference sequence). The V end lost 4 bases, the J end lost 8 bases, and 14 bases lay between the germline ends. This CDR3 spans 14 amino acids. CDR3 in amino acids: CATSKDEGREKLFF. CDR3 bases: TGTGCCACCAGCAAGGACGAGGGGAGGGAAAAACTGTTTTTT.

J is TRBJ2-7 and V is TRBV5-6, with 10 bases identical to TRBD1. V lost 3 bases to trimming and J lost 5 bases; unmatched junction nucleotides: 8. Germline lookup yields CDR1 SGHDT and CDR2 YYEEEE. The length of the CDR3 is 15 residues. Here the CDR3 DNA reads TGTGCCAGCAGCTACGGGACAGGGGAGTTCAACGAGCAGTACTTC. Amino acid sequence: CASSYGTGEFNEQYF.

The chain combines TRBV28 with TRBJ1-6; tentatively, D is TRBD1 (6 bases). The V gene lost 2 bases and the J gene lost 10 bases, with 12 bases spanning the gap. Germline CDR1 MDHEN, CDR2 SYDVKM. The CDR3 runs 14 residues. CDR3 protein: CASSLHRVASPLHF. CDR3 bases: TGTGCCAGCAGTTTACACAGGGTGGCCTCACCCCTCCACTTT.

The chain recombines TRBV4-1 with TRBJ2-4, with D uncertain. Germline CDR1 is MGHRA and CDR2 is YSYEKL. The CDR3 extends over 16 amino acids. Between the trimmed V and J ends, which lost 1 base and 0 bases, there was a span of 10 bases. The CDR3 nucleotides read TGCGCCAGCAGCCAAGGGCTGCCGCTAGCCAAAAACATTCAGTACTTC. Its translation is CASSQGLPLAKNIQYF.

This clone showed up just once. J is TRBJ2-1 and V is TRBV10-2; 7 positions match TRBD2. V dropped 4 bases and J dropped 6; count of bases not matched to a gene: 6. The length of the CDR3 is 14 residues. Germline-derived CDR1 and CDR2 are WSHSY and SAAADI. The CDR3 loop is CASSGNPGGNEQFF. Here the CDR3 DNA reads TGCGCCAGCAGTGGGAATCCGGGAGGCAATGAGCAGTTCTTC.

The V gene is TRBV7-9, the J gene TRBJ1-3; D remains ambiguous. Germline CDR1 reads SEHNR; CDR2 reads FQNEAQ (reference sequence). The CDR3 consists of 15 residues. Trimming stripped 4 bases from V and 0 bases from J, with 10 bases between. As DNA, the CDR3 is TGTGCCAGCAGCTGGGCAGGCCGCTCTGGAAACACCATATATTTT. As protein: CASSWAGRSGNTIYF.

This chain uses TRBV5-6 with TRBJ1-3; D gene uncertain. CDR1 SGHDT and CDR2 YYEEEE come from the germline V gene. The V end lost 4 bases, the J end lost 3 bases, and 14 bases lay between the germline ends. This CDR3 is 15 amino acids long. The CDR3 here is CASSPRLFYGNTIYF. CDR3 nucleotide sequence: TGTGCCAGCAGCCCCCGGTTGTTTTATGGAAACACCATATATTTT.

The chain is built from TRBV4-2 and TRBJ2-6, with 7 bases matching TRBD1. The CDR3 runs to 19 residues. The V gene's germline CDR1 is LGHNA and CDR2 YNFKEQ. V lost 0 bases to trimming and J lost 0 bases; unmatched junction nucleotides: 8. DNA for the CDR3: TGTGCCAGCAGCCAAGATATTGACAGGGCTTACTCTGGGGCCAACGTCCTGACTTTC. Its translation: CASSQDIDRAYSGANVLTF.

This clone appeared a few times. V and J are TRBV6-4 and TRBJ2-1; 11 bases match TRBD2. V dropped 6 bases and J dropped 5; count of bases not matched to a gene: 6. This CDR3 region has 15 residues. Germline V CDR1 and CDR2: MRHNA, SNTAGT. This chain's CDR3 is CASSTGTSGHNEQFF. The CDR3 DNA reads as TGTGCCAGCAGCACAGGGACTAGCGGCCACAATGAGCAGTTCTTC.

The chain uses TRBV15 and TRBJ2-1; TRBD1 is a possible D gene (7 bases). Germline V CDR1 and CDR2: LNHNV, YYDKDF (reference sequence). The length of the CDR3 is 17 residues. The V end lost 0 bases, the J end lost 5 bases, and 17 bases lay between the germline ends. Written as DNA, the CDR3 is TGTGCCACCAGCAGAGATCAGCGACAGGGAGGAGACAATGAGCAGTTCTTC. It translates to CATSRDQRQGGDNEQFF.